Shown below are 15 T cell receptor beta chains from a single sample sequenced in a study of CD8 T cells in ankylosing spondylitis. In TCRdb, the 5' RACE reads were re-called with MiXCR into one record per CDR3 protein. The sample comprises 290,000 or so distinct CDR3 sequences, less than 25% of which are singletons, and 3.5% to 4.5% rests with the top ten. The sequenced material came from blood, either unsorted or a sorted T cell fraction (not recorded which). These receptors all stem from a female donor with ankylosing spondylitis or in good health (not recorded which).

The chain carries TRBV7-3 and TRBJ2-1, with TRBD2 matching over 7 bases. Trimming took 2 bases from V and 3 from J; bases not matched to a gene: 4. Germline V lookup: CDR1 SGHTA, CDR2 FQGTGA. This CDR3 contains 15 residues. CDR3 loop: CASSLAGALYNEQFF. The DNA for the CDR3 is TGTGCCAGCAGCTTAGCGGGAGCACTCTACAATGAGCAGTTCTTC.

This clonotype was seen a few times. The rearrangement links TRBV5-1 to TRBJ2-1; possibly TRBD1 for D (6 bases). Trimming stripped 3 bases from V and 10 bases from J, with 23 bases between. Germline lookup yields CDR1 SGHRS and CDR2 YFSETQ. CDR3 size: 16 residues. CDR3 sequence reads: CASSWVTSGTNDEQFF. DNA for the CDR3: TGCGCCAGCAGCTGGGTAACCTCCGGGACAAACGACGAGCAGTTCTTC.

The chain joins TRBV12-3 or TRBV12-4 to TRBJ2-7; D is unresolved. This CDR3 is 12 amino acids long. Trimming stripped 5 bases from V and 6 bases from J, with 11 bases between. The CDR3 protein is CASSLVRVEQYF. CDR3 DNA sequence: TGTGCCAGCAGTCTCGTCCGCGTCGAGCAGTACTTC.

This clonotype was detected only a few times. This chain connects TRBV7-8 to TRBJ2-3, with TRBD2 as a possible D gene (6 bases). The CDR3 totals 16 residues. Trimming removed 2 bases from V and 2 bases from J, with 14 bases in between. Germline V gene lookup returns CDR1 SGHVS and CDR2 FQNEAQ. This CDR3 is CASSLFSSAFTDTQYF. The CDR3 nucleotides are TGTGCCAGCAGCTTATTTTCTAGCGCCTTCACAGATACGCAGTATTTT.

In this sample, this clonotype turned up a few times. The chain is built from TRBV20-1 and TRBJ2-4; TRBD2 agrees at 12 bases. The germline V gene encodes CDR1 DFQATT and CDR2 SNEGSKA (reference sequence). V dropped 3 bases and J dropped 0; count of bases not matched to a gene: 9. The CDR3 is made up of 18 amino acids. Here the CDR3 DNA reads TGCAGTGCTAGCCGCCTAGCGGGAGGGGAGGGAGCCAAAAACATTCAGTACTTC. It encodes CSASRLAGGEGAKNIQYF.

This CDR3 is CASSQAGVTEAFF. The CDR3 nucleotides read TGCGCCAGCAGCCAAGCTGGGGTCACTGAAGCTTTCTTT. This sequence joins TRBV4-3 and TRBJ1-1; D unresolved. V was clipped by 1 base and J by 4 bases, with 7 bases between them. The CDR3 contains 13 residues. In germline, CDR1 is LGHNA, CDR2 YSLEER.

This clonotype turned up a few times. V usage is TRBV28 and J usage is TRBJ1-2; D gene uncertain. Germline loops: CDR1 MDHEN, CDR2 SYDVKM. The V end was cut by 7 bases, the J end by 8 bases, with 14 bases between. The CDR3 totals 12 residues. The DNA for the CDR3 is TGTGCCAGCATGGTCGGGGATAGGGGCTACACCTTC. It encodes CASMVGDRGYTF.

The table lists this clonotype with a few counts. The CDR3 reads CSAQASGRFQETQYF. CDR3 in DNA: TGCAGTGCTCAAGCTAGCGGGAGATTCCAAGAGACCCAGTACTTC. The chain uses TRBV20-1 and TRBJ2-5; 10 nucleotides align to TRBD2. The CDR3 sequence is 15 residues long. The germline V gene has CDR1 DFQATT and CDR2 SNEGSKA (reference sequence). V gave up 5 bases and J gave up 1 base; unmatched junction bases: 7.

A single count supports this clonotype. CDR3 DNA sequence: TGTGCCAGCAGTGCCCGGGGTCGGCCCCAGCATTTT. It codes for CASSARGRPQHF. The chain uses TRBV28 and TRBJ1-5; D unclear. The germline V gene has CDR1 MDHEN and CDR2 SYDVKM. V lost 5 bases, J lost 9 bases, and 11 bases lay in between. This CDR3 has 12 amino acids.

This clonotype was seen ten or more times. The chain couples TRBV20-1 to TRBJ2-3; TRBD2 agrees at 7 bases. The V gene's germline CDR1 is DFQATT and CDR2 SNEGSKA (reference sequence). The CDR3 covers 14 residues. The junction had 6 bases not matched to a gene; V was cut back by 5 bases and J by 1 base. In DNA, the CDR3 is TGCAGTGCTTTGCGGGAGATCGGCACAGATACGCAGTATTTT. Translated: CSALREIGTDTQYF.

This chain connects TRBV30 to TRBJ2-3; a weak D match, TRBD2 (6 bases). Looked up from germline, CDR1 is GTSNPN and CDR2 is SVGIG (reference sequence). This CDR3 contains 17 residues. V was trimmed by 2 bases and J by 2 bases, leaving 20 bases between them. CDR3 sequence reads: CAWSPTGIGGFTDTQYF. CDR3 DNA sequence: TGTGCCTGGAGTCCAACGGGGATCGGGGGATTCACAGATACGCAGTATTTT.

This clonotype was seen a handful of times. CDR3 residues: CATRGESSYNEQFF. The CDR3 coding sequence is TGTGCCACCAGAGGGGAGAGCTCCTACAATGAGCAGTTCTTC. The gene calls are TRBV15 and TRBJ2-1, with D perhaps assigned TRBD1 or TRBD2 (5 bases each). Looked up from germline, CDR1 is LNHNV and CDR2 is YYDKDF (reference sequence). Trimming stripped 6 bases from V and 0 bases from J, with 9 bases between. The CDR3 spans 14 residues.

This chain links TRBV9 with TRBJ2-2, with D unresolved. Germline V gene data show CDR1 as SGDLS and CDR2 as YYNGEE. V lost 1 base and J 4 bases, leaving 11 bases between the germline ends. The CDR3 is 15 amino acids. The CDR3, as DNA: TGTGCCAGCAGCGTATTCCCGGCACCCACCGGGGAGCTGTTTTTT. This translates into CASSVFPAPTGELFF.

CDR3 nucleotides: TGTGCCAGCAGTTTAGGGCCGCTAGCGACTAGCACAGATACGCAGTATTTT. This encodes CASSLGPLATSTDTQYF. The rearrangement joins TRBV12-3 or TRBV12-4 to TRBJ2-3; maybe TRBD2 (6 bases). The CDR3 loop spans 17 amino acids. Between the trimmed V and J ends, which lost 1 base and 0 bases, there was a span of 14 bases.

The CDR3 is CAWSVQRGITYEQYF. In nucleotides, the CDR3 is TGTGCCTGGAGTGTACAGAGAGGGATAACCTACGAGCAGTACTTC. The chain couples TRBV30 to TRBJ2-7, with D tentatively TRBD2 (5 bases). The V and J ends lost 0 bases and 2 bases respectively, with 14 bases between them. CDR3 length: 15 amino acids. CDR1 and CDR2 (germline): GTSNPN, SVGIG (reference sequence). Together with reference TRBV30 and TRBJ2-7, the CDR3 gives the full variable domain: SQTIHQWPATLVQPVGSPLSLECTVEGTSNPNLYWYRQAAGRGLQLLFYSVGIGQISSEVPQNLSASRPQDRQFILSSKKLLLSDSGFYLCAWSVQRGITYEQYFGPGTRLTVT.